The 28 T cell receptor beta chains below were found in one sample sequenced in a study of blood T cell repertoires in COVID-19. Assay used: immunoSEQ multiplex PCR; TCRdb lists only in-frame clones, some missing. The sample has 35,000 to 40,000 clones; approximately 81% are singletons. Sequenced sample: peripheral blood. The receptors stem from a man older than 75 with active or convalescent COVID-19.

V and J are TRBV3-1 (or the pseudogene TRBV3-2) and TRBJ1-1; perhaps TRBD1 as D (6 bases). Germline V gene sequence: CDR1 LGHDT, CDR2 YNNKEL (reference sequence). Trimming removed 0 bases from V and 8 bases from J, with 16 bases in between. The CDR3 runs 15 residues. The CDR3 loop reads CASSQDLGTSREAFF. CDR3 coding DNA: TGTGCCAGCAGCCAAGATCTTGGGACATCCCGCGAAGCTTTCTTT.

The rearrangement joins TRBV7-9 to TRBJ2-5; D may be TRBD2 (6 bases). V lost 0 bases, J lost 2 bases, and 7 bases lay in between. Germline V gene data show CDR1 as SEHNR and CDR2 as FQNEAQ (reference sequence). This CDR3 comprises 14 residues. CDR3 nucleotides: TGTGCCAGCAGCTTAGCGGGGGGTCAAGAGACCCAGTACTTC. Its protein is CASSLAGGQETQYF.

The chain carries TRBV5-1 and TRBJ2-1; 7 bases align to TRBD2. V lost 7 bases, J lost 7 bases, and 11 bases stayed unmatched. Germline CDR1 is SGHRS and CDR2 is YFSETQ. This CDR3 contains 14 residues. In nucleotides, the CDR3 is TGCGCCAGCGGTCCGGGAGGAAACAGGAATGAGCAGTTCTTC. Residues: CASGPGGNRNEQFF.

The chain uses TRBV6-5 and TRBJ2-1, with a weak D call TRBD2 (5 bases). Looked up from germline, CDR1 is MNHEY and CDR2 is SVGAGI. The CDR3 is 15 residues long. V was clipped by 0 bases and J by 5 bases, with 11 bases between them. The CDR3 loop is CASSYSPGNNNEQFF. Here the CDR3 DNA reads TGTGCCAGCAGTTACTCACCGGGAAATAACAATGAGCAGTTCTTC.

The J gene is TRBJ2-5, the V gene TRBV19; D possibly corresponds to TRBD2 (5 bases). Germline CDR1 is LNHDA and CDR2 is SQIVND (reference sequence). The CDR3 contains 18 residues. V was shortened by 9 bases and J by 2 bases, with 28 bases between the two germline ends. The CDR3 DNA reads as TGTGCCAGATCGAAGGCGGGCGGCCGACAAAAACCACAAGAGACCCAGTACTTC. Translated: CARSKAGGRQKPQETQYF. Together with reference TRBV19 and TRBJ2-5, the CDR3 gives the full variable domain: DGGITQSPKYLFRKEGQNVTLSCEQNLNHDAMYWYRQDPGQGLRLIYYSQIVNDFQKGDIAEGYSVSREKKESFPLTVTSAQKNPTAFYLCARSKAGGRQKPQETQYFGPGTRLLVL.

This chain uses TRBV3-1 (or the pseudogene TRBV3-2) with TRBJ2-7, with D unclear. This CDR3 spans 13 amino acids. The ends were cut back, 4 bases at V and 4 bases at J, with 11 bases in the middle. CDR1 LGHDT and CDR2 YNNKEL come from the germline V gene (reference sequence). CDR3 nucleotides: TGTGCCAGCAGCCCTAACTCCTTATACGAGCAGTACTTC. Translated: CASSPNSLYEQYF.

V and J are TRBV6-6 and TRBJ1-2, with 7 bases lining up with TRBD1. The ends lost 6 bases at V and 7 bases at J; junction bases unmatched: 8. The CDR3 contains 13 residues. Germline CDR1 MNHNY, CDR2 SVGAGI (reference sequence). Here the CDR3 reads CASSSGTVAGYTF. CDR3 DNA sequence: TGTGCCAGCAGCTCCGGGACAGTCGCTGGCTACACCTTC.

This sequence joins TRBV5-1 and TRBJ1-6; 8 bases line up with TRBD1. V lost 0 bases and J lost 7; bases outside the gene matches: 3. The CDR3 totals 15 residues. Germline CDR1 reads SGHRS; CDR2 reads YFSETQ. The CDR3 loop reads CASSLDTGGNSPLHF. CDR3 DNA: TGCGCCAGCAGCTTGGATACAGGGGGAAATTCACCCCTCCACTTT. The variable domain in full, with the rest retrieved from reference TRBV5-1 and TRBJ1-6, is KAGVTQTPRYLIKTRGQQVTLSCSPISGHRSVSWYQQTPGQGLQFLFEYFSETQRNKGNFPGRFSGRQFSNSRSEMNVSTLELGDSALYLCASSLDTGGNSPLHFGNGTRLTVT.

This chain joins TRBV7-2 and TRBJ2-7; 7 bases are shared with TRBD2. CDR3 length equals 11 residues. With V trimmed by 6 bases and J by 12 bases, 8 bases remained unmatched. Germline CDR1 is SGHTA and CDR2 is FQGNSA. The CDR3 spells CASSSSGVRYF. CDR3 nucleotide sequence: TGTGCCAGCAGTTCCAGCGGGGTTAGGTACTTC.

The V and J genes are TRBV30 and TRBJ2-7; 8 bases line up with TRBD2. The CDR3 sequence is 15 residues long. Per germline, CDR1 GTSNPN and CDR2 SVGIG (reference sequence). V was clipped by 0 bases and J by 3 bases; unmatched bases: 7. CDR3 bases: TGTGCCTGGAGTGTACCCGGGGGGGCCGTCTACGAGCAGTACTTC. It specifies CAWSVPGGAVYEQYF.

The count of this clone is one. The DNA for the CDR3 is TGCAGCGTCCTCACAGGGGGCGGCTATGGCTACACCTTC. The encoded protein is CSVLTGGGYGYTF. J is TRBJ1-2 and V is TRBV29-1, with 9 bases fitting TRBD1. Trimming removed 6 bases from V and 4 bases from J; junction bases left unmatched: 6. The CDR3 covers 13 residues. Germline V CDR1 and CDR2: SQVTM, ANQGSEA. Full variable domain (outside the CDR3, taken from reference TRBV29-1 and TRBJ1-2): SAVISQKPSRDICQRGTSLTIQCQVDSQVTMMFWYRQQPGQSLTLIATANQGSEATYESGFVIDKFPISRPNLTFSTLTVSNMSPEDSSIYLCSVLTGGGYGYTFGSGTRLTVV.

This chain connects TRBV7-2 to TRBJ2-4; 7 bases match TRBD1. CDR1 is SGHTA and CDR2 is FQGNSA in the germline V gene. The trim removed 5 bases at V and 0 bases at J, leaving 7 bases unmatched. The CDR3 spans 16 residues. The chain's CDR3 is CASSALQGLAKNIQYF. The CDR3 DNA is TGTGCCAGCAGCGCTTTACAGGGGTTAGCCAAAAACATTCAGTACTTC.

This clone was seen a few times. This rearrangement joins TRBV7-9 to TRBJ1-3, with 10 bases fitting TRBD1. This CDR3 is 15 amino acids long. Germline values: CDR1 SEHNR, CDR2 FQNEAQ (reference sequence). The ends lost 5 bases at V and 3 bases at J; junction bases unmatched: 4. CDR3 nucleotide sequence: TGTGCCAGCAGCCGACAGGGGGCGAGTGGAAACACCATATATTTT. Amino acids: CASSRQGASGNTIYF.

The chain couples TRBV9 to TRBJ1-1; 8 nucleotides align to TRBD1. The germline gives CDR1 SGDLS, CDR2 YYNGEE. V gave up 0 bases and J gave up 2 bases; unmatched junction bases: 6. The CDR3 spans 16 residues. The CDR3 DNA reads TGTGCCAGCAGCGTAGATTACAGGGGGAGTAACACTGAAGCTTTCTTT. It specifies CASSVDYRGSNTEAFF.

The chain has TRBV6-5 and TRBJ1-5, with 7 nucleotides matching TRBD1. Germline CDR1 and CDR2: MNHEY and SVGAGI. The CDR3 is 14 amino acids. After removal of 3 bases from V and 6 bases from J, the junction contained 5 bases not matched to a gene. CDR3 nucleotides: TGTGCCAGCAGTTATCAACAGGGGATTCAGCCCCAGCATTTT. It specifies CASSYQQGIQPQHF.

V is TRBV19 and J is TRBJ2-1, with 10 nucleotides matching TRBD1. CDR3 length equals 15 residues. V lost 3 bases and J lost 4; bases outside the gene matches: 3. Germline V gene sequence: CDR1 LNHDA, CDR2 SQIVND (reference sequence). CDR3 sequence: CASSIGQGVYNEQFF. DNA for the CDR3: TGTGCCAGTAGTATTGGACAGGGGGTATACAATGAGCAGTTCTTC.

The chain links TRBV5-6 to TRBJ2-3; D gene unclear. Trimming shortened V by 0 bases and J by 0 bases, and 5 bases separated the two germline ends. The germline V gene encodes CDR1 SGHDT and CDR2 YYEEEE. The CDR3 runs 14 residues. CDR3 coding DNA: TGTGCCAGCAGCTTGGGGCTTAGCACAGATACGCAGTATTTT. Amino acid sequence: CASSLGLSTDTQYF.

The chain couples TRBV7-2 to TRBJ2-5; 13 positions match TRBD2. The V segment lost 2 bases and the J segment 3 bases; nucleotides outside the gene matches: 3. Per germline, CDR1 SGHTA and CDR2 FQGNSA. This CDR3 has 16 amino acids. CDR3 DNA sequence: TGTGCCAGCAGCTTAAACGGACTAGCGGGGGAAGAGACCCAGTACTTC. Amino acid sequence: CASSLNGLAGEETQYF.

The chain employs TRBV27 and TRBJ1-5, with a weak D call TRBD1 (6 bases). The CDR3 is 19 residues long. Germline V lookup: CDR1 MNHEY, CDR2 SMNVEV (reference sequence). Trimming left V 5 bases short and J 3 bases short, with 26 bases between. The CDR3 loop reads CASSPRFRGPPGVNQPQHF. The DNA for the CDR3 is TGTGCCAGCAGTCCGAGGTTCAGGGGTCCCCCAGGGGTCAATCAGCCCCAGCATTTT.

The chain is built from TRBV2 and TRBJ2-6; TRBD1 matches 12 bases. Germline values: CDR1 SNHLY, CDR2 FYNNEI. The V gene end was trimmed by 10 bases and the J gene end by 3 bases; junction bases not matched to a gene: 10. CDR3 size: 17 residues. The CDR3 sequence is CATTTGTGGFGANVLTF. In DNA, the CDR3 is TGTGCCACAACGACCGGGACAGGGGGCTTTGGGGCCAACGTCCTGACTTTC.

V gene TRBV30 combines with J gene TRBJ1-5; TRBD1 aligns across 8 bases. The germline V gene has CDR1 GTSNPN and CDR2 SVGIG (reference sequence). With V trimmed by 5 bases and J by 0 bases, 12 bases remained unmatched. The CDR3 has 17 residues. The CDR3: CAWFGQGPLNSNQPQHF. CDR3 sequence (DNA): TGTGCCTGGTTTGGACAGGGCCCCCTCAATAGCAATCAGCCCCAGCATTTT.

This clone was detected only a few times. The chain combines TRBV9 with TRBJ1-5, with 10 bases lining up with TRBD1. Germline-derived CDR1 and CDR2 are SGDLS and YYNGEE. The CDR3 consists of 18 residues. The V gene end was trimmed by 2 bases and the J gene end by 2 bases; junction bases not matched to a gene: 10. The CDR3 DNA reads TGTGCCAGCAGCGTCGGACAGGGGGAAGATGCCGGCAATCAGCCCCAGCATTTT. This encodes CASSVGQGEDAGNQPQHF. Supplemented by reference TRBV9 and TRBJ1-5, the full variable domain reads DSGVTQTPKHLITATGQRVTLRCSPRSGDLSVYWYQQSLDQGLQFLIQYYNGEERAKGNILERFSAQQFPDLHSELNLSSLELGDSALYFCASSVGQGEDAGNQPQHFGDGTRLSIL.

This chain links TRBV6-6 with TRBJ2-5, with D maybe TRBD2 (6 bases). CDR1 MNHNY and CDR2 SVGAGI come from the germline V gene (reference sequence). The V and J ends lost 5 bases and 2 bases respectively, with 12 bases between them. The CDR3 runs to 14 residues. CDR3 in DNA: TGTGCCAGCAGTCTACCCGGGACTCAAGAGACCCAGTACTTC. Its protein product is CASSLPGTQETQYF.

The chain joins TRBV7-2 to TRBJ2-2, with 11 bases lining up with TRBD2. CDR3 size: 19 residues. After removal of 5 bases from V and 4 bases from J, the junction contained 15 bases not matched to a gene. Germline assignment: CDR1 SGHTA and CDR2 FQGNSA. The CDR3 bases are TGTGCCAGCAGCCCACCCGGGGGGCTAGCGGGGGGCCCCACCGGGGAGCTGTTTTTT. Translated, it gives CASSPPGGLAGGPTGELFF.

The CDR3, as DNA: TGTGCCAGCAGCTTAATGAGCTCCTACAATGAGCAGTTCTTC. This codes for CASSLMSSYNEQFF. The chain is built from TRBV11-2 and TRBJ2-1; D gene ambiguous. V lost 2 bases and J 0 bases, leaving 5 bases between the germline ends. The CDR3 extends over 14 amino acids. The germline gives CDR1 SGHAT, CDR2 FQNNGV. The variable domain in full, completed from reference TRBV11-2 and TRBJ2-1, reads EAGVAQSPRYKIIEKRQSVAFWCNPISGHATLYWYQQILGQGPKLLIQFQNNGVVDDSQLPKDRFSAERLKGVDSTLKIQPAKLEDSAVYLCASSLMSSYNEQFFGPGTRLTVL.

The chain combines TRBV2 with TRBJ1-5; 9 bases map to TRBD1. V dropped 6 bases and J dropped 3; count of bases not matched to a gene: 6. The CDR3 runs 15 residues. From germline, CDR1 is SNHLY and CDR2 FYNNEI. The CDR3 DNA is TGTGCCAGCAGGGGACAGGGTATCGTCAATCAGCCCCAGCATTTT. It specifies CASRGQGIVNQPQHF.

The gene calls are TRBV2 and TRBJ1-4; D not certain. Trimming left V 1 base short and J 4 bases short, with 10 bases between. Germline lookup yields CDR1 SNHLY and CDR2 FYNNEI. The CDR3 length is 15 residues. This chain's CDR3 is CASSEEEPVNEKLFF. The DNA of the CDR3 is TGTGCCAGCAGTGAAGAGGAGCCTGTTAATGAAAAACTGTTTTTT.

The chain carries TRBV19 and TRBJ2-7; TRBD1 agrees at 8 bases. V shed 5 bases and J 1 base; nucleotides not matched to a gene: 7. The CDR3 contains 15 residues. The V gene's germline CDR1 is LNHDA and CDR2 SQIVND (reference sequence). The CDR3 DNA sequence: TGTGCCAGTAGTCCGTACAGGGGGAAATCCTACGAGCAGTACTTC. Its translation: CASSPYRGKSYEQYF.